These 6 T cell receptor beta chains originate from one sample sequenced in a study of blood T cell repertoires in COVID-19. Using immunoSEQ multiplex PCR, the repertoire was profiled, and TCRdb retains in-frame clones only, with some absent. This sample has 200,000 to 250,000 clones, with less than 90% found just once. Sequenced input: peripheral blood. The receptors originated from a man between 60 and 75 years old with acute or convalescent COVID-19.

The chain links TRBV12-5 to TRBJ1-6; 7 bases line up with TRBD1. Germline lookup yields CDR1 LGHNT and CDR2 FRNRAP. This CDR3 has 14 amino acids. J was trimmed by 10 bases and V by 6 bases; bases with no gene match: 9. The CDR3 protein is CASGLTGFGSPLHF. CDR3 DNA sequence: TGTGCTAGTGGCTTGACAGGGTTTGGATCACCCCTCCACTTT.

The chain uses TRBV10-3 and TRBJ1-1; 9 positions match TRBD1. V was pared by 2 bases and J by 6 bases, with 1 base of the junction left unmatched. Germline CDR1 reads ENHRY; CDR2 reads SYGVKD. This CDR3 is built from 13 residues. The DNA for the CDR3 is TGTGCCATCAGTGAGACAGGGGGCTCTGAAGCTTTCTTT. Its translation is CAISETGGSEAFF.

The CDR3 reads CASSEGASGANVLTF. The CDR3, as DNA: TGTGCCAGCAGTGAGGGGGCCTCTGGGGCCAACGTCCTGACTTTC. This rearrangement joins TRBV6-4 to TRBJ2-6; D is perhaps TRBD1 (6 bases). Trimming removed 3 bases from V and 0 bases from J, with 6 bases in between. The CDR3 sequence is 15 residues long. Germline-derived CDR1 and CDR2 are MRHNA and SNTAGT.

V and J are TRBV28 and TRBJ2-2, with TRBD2 matching over 9 bases. Germline V gene lookup returns CDR1 MDHEN and CDR2 SYDVKM. The CDR3 is 19 amino acids. J lost 5 bases, V lost 6 bases, and 19 bases had no gene match. CDR3 in amino acids: CASSRQTGSLAGFTGELFF. The CDR3, as DNA: TGTGCCAGCAGCCGTCAGACAGGTTCGCTAGCGGGATTTACCGGGGAGCTGTTTTTT.

This chain connects TRBV18 to TRBJ2-7; tentative D call: TRBD2 (7 bases). CDR1 is KGHSH and CDR2 is LQKENI in the germline V gene. V lost 4 bases and J lost 2, with 15 bases in between. CDR3 size: 15 residues. The CDR3 DNA sequence: TGTGCCAGCTCACTCGGGATAGGGGGGGCCTACGAGCAGTACTTC. Amino acid sequence: CASSLGIGGAYEQYF.

The rearrangement uses TRBV11-3 and TRBJ2-1; possibly TRBD2 for D (5 bases). The germline gives CDR1 SGHNT, CDR2 YENEEA. The V and J ends lost 5 bases and 6 bases respectively, with 11 bases between them. This CDR3 is 13 amino acids long. CDR3 nucleotide sequence: TGTGCCAGCAGCCCAACTAGGACCAATGAGCAGTTCTTC. Encoded protein: CASSPTRTNEQFF.